Listed below are T cell receptor beta chains from one sample, sequenced in a study of early T cells in non-severe SARS-CoV-2 infection. TCRdb reprocessed the 5' RACE reads via MiXCR and lists one record per CDR3 protein. The repertoire holds 20,000 to 30,000 distinct CDR3 sequences, with just over 4% as singletons. Sequenced sample: whole blood. These receptors came from an adult who was a healthcare worker with PCR-confirmed SARS-CoV-2 infection or an uninfected control (not recorded which). Both conserved end residues are part of each CDR3.

CDR3	V	J
CASSLGTSGIETQYF	TRBV3-1	TRBJ2-5
CASSPPAGGLWNTEAFF	TRBV18	TRBJ1-1
CASSQDAGGTNEQFF	TRBV4-2	TRBJ2-1
CAISESGGLSGSPLHF	TRBV10-3	TRBJ1-6
CASSEAQGPTTNEKLFF	TRBV25-1	TRBJ1-4
CASLPGRGGHTDTQYF	TRBV25-1	TRBJ2-3
CAWSVLHGTSSYNEQFF	TRBV30	TRBJ2-1
CASSARGGSNEKLFF	TRBV19	TRBJ1-4
CASSPAGGHQETQYF	TRBV18	TRBJ2-5
CASSFLAGTDTQYF	TRBV28	TRBJ2-3
CSALRDRGSKNIQYF	TRBV20-1	TRBJ2-4
CSVRRASTDTQYF	TRBV29-1	TRBJ2-3
CASILGGASSEAFF	TRBV6-5	TRBJ1-1
CASSQDSVGGEQFF	TRBV3-1	TRBJ2-1
CASSYSSGAQPQHF	TRBV6-6	TRBJ1-5
CSVDDWKETQYF	TRBV29-1	TRBJ2-5
CASSRLAGISGANVLTF	TRBV7-9	TRBJ2-6
CASSRSRQEPEGEAF	TRBV19	TRBJ1-2
CASSSRGSNQPQHF	TRBV13	TRBJ1-5
CASSLARADEAFF	TRBV7-9	TRBJ1-1
CASSLGDRGFSDTQYF	TRBV7-9	TRBJ2-3
CSVWTGLNNSPLHF	TRBV29-1	TRBJ1-6
CASSFGDIQYF	TRBV5-1	TRBJ2-4
CASSLETETEAFF	TRBV5-1	TRBJ1-1
CASARRKNTGELFF	TRBV5-6	TRBJ2-2
CATSDTSGSLYEQYF	TRBV24-1	TRBJ2-7
CASDTGDSNQPQHF	TRBV24-1	TRBJ1-5
CSVAGDQSQPQHF	TRBV29-1	TRBJ1-5
CASSPITSGVYNEQFF	TRBV5-1	TRBJ2-1
CASRPSTGTGGSAEAFF	TRBV7-2	TRBJ1-1
CASGSPGVYEQYF	TRBV12-5	TRBJ2-7
CASSHRSGGGLSAAFF	TRBV6-5	TRBJ1-1
CASSPSSYNEQFF	TRBV6-4	TRBJ2-1
CAINGGEKINNEQFF	TRBV10-3	TRBJ2-1
CASKIAGTDTQYF	TRBV7-3	TRBJ2-3
CAWKGIGNTIYF	TRBV30	TRBJ1-3
CASSLGQFSYEQYF	TRBV7-9	TRBJ2-7
CASRREGAQYF	TRBV25-1	TRBJ2-5
CAWVGQVATNYGYTF	TRBV30	TRBJ1-2
CASGRTSGRGNTGELFF	TRBV5-1	TRBJ2-2
CASSKPTERYGYTF	TRBV7-9	TRBJ1-2
CASLKQGAAEQYF	TRBV2	TRBJ2-7
CSVGTPNSPLHF	TRBV20-1	TRBJ1-6
CSASQTGTSGANVLTF	TRBV20-1	TRBJ2-6
CASSLQGLNQPQHF	TRBV12-3/TRBV12-4	TRBJ1-5
CASSRTGKAEAFF	TRBV7-9	TRBJ1-1
CASSLGGRNEQYF	TRBV11-3	TRBJ2-7
CASSLLGRISYEQYF	TRBV7-2	TRBJ2-7
CASSRGQGSSSYEQYF	TRBV3-1	TRBJ2-7
CSAEVQGNTIYF	TRBV29-1	TRBJ1-3
CSARAGVFGEQFF	TRBV29-1	TRBJ2-1
CASSQSSINTQYF	TRBV7-8	TRBJ2-3
CASSPLGDEQFF	TRBV7-9	TRBJ2-1
CSARDPLREGDEQFF	TRBV20-1	TRBJ2-1
CAISPPGDEQYF	TRBV10-3	TRBJ2-7
CARRTSGRRVSSTDTQYF	TRBV21-1	TRBJ2-3
CASSQEVSHPNTEAFF	TRBV7-8	TRBJ1-1
CASSPGTSGSYEQYF	TRBV7-3	TRBJ2-7
CASSYSTGTGWEANEKLFF	TRBV6-6	TRBJ1-4
CSARFESELHYEQYF	TRBV20-1	TRBJ2-7